The rows below give T cell receptor beta chains drawn from one sample of a study of T cells and Merkel cell carcinoma outcomes. Only in-frame clones appear in the TCRdb table, and some are missing; sequencing was by immunoSEQ multiplex PCR. The sample gives about 15,000 clones, roughly 81% of which show up once; around 10% is in the top ten. Input material: tumor tissue from Merkel cell carcinoma. These receptors were taken from a human donor with Merkel cell carcinoma. Each CDR3 is given with its conserved first and last residue. A D gene is named only where the DNA matches it firmly. Clone size, where shown, is once, few, many, or a class for clones that have expanded.

DNA	CDR3	V	size	D	J
TGCGCCAGCAGCTTGGGGGGCAGGGGGACCTACGAGCAGTACTTC	CASSLGGRGTYEQYF	TRBV5-1	once	TRBD1	TRBJ2-7
TGCGCCAGCAGCTTGGCTCCGATGGAGACCCAGTACTTC	CASSLAPMETQYF	TRBV5-1	.	.	TRBJ2-5
TGTGCCAGCAGCCCCCGAGGAGGGGAAAGGGATACGCAGTATTTT	CASSPRGGERDTQYF	TRBV6-1	.	.	TRBJ2-3
TGTGCCAGCTCACCGGACCAGCGGGAAAAACTGTTTTTT	CASSPDQREKLFF	TRBV18	.	.	TRBJ1-4
TGTGCCCGGATAAGGGGGCGGGAGGGCCCTGAGACCCAGTACTTC	CARIRGREGPETQYF	TRBV19	.	TRBD2	TRBJ2-5
TGTGCCAGAAGGGAGCAGGGGGCTGGCTACACCTTC	CARREQGAGYTF	TRBV2	.	TRBD1	TRBJ1-2
TGTGCCAGTAGCGTGACAGGGAGAGAGACCCAGTACTTC	CASSVTGRETQYF	TRBV19	large	TRBD1	TRBJ2-5
TGTGCCAGCAGCTTAGCACGAGCGGGGGGGCGCAATGAGCAGTTCTTC	CASSLARAGGRNEQFF	TRBV11-2	once	TRBD2	TRBJ2-1
TGCGCCAGCAGCCAAAGCTACGGAGTGCAGTACTTC	CASSQSYGVQYF	TRBV4-1	.	.	TRBJ2-7
TGCGCCAGCAGCTTGGACTCGGATAAGACAGGGGACTACGAGCAGTACTTC	CASSLDSDKTGDYEQYF	TRBV5-1	.	TRBD1	TRBJ2-7
TGTGCCAGTCACTGGGGGGATCAGCCCCAGCATTTT	CASHWGDQPQHF	TRBV28	.	.	TRBJ1-5
TGTGCCAGCAGTTTAGGAACCGGGACAGGGGGAAAAGCTTTCTTT	CASSLGTGTGGKAFF	TRBV28	few	TRBD1	TRBJ1-1
TGTGCCAGCAGCTACATAATGCCGGGGACGGCTGGCTACACTTTC	CASSYIMPGTAGYTF	TRBV7-9	.	.	TRBJ1-2
TGTGCCAGCAGCTCGTCCACAGATACGCAGTATTTT	CASSSSTDTQYF	TRBV11-2	.	.	TRBJ2-3
TGTGCCAGCAGCTTAGTGGTGCCGGGTGGTGGCTACACCTTC	CASSLVVPGGGYTF	TRBV7-9	.	.	TRBJ1-2
TGTGCCAGCAGTTACTCCGCTGATCAGCCCCAGCATTTT	CASSYSADQPQHF	TRBV6-5	few	.	TRBJ1-5
TGTGCCAGCAAGGGTGACAGCTCCTACGAGCAGTACTTC	CASKGDSSYEQYF	TRBV11-1	.	.	TRBJ2-7
TGCGCCAGGCCCGGGAGAGTCTACGAGCAGTACTTC	CARPGRVYEQYF	TRBV10-2	.	.	TRBJ2-7
TGTGCCAGCAGCCCTCGTGTTCGGAGGATGAACACCGGGGAGCTGTTTTTT	CASSPRVRRMNTGELFF	TRBV21-1	.	.	TRBJ2-2
TGTGCCTGGAGTGCGGGTCGTCCCGGTGAGCAGTTCTTC	CAWSAGRPGEQFF	TRBV30	.	.	TRBJ2-1
TGTGCCAGTAGCCCTCAAACAGACACGAACACTGAAGCTTTCTTT	CASSPQTDTNTEAFF	TRBV19	medium-sized	.	TRBJ1-1
TGTGCCAGCAGGCGACTAGTGACTGGCAATGAGCAGTTCTTC	CASRRLVTGNEQFF	TRBV6-5	.	.	TRBJ2-1
TGTGCCAGCAGTTACCCGGACAGGCAGAATCAGCCCCAGCATTTT	CASSYPDRQNQPQHF	TRBV6-5	.	TRBD1	TRBJ1-5
TGCGCCAGCAGCTTGTGGTCAGAGACCCAGTACTTC	CASSLWSETQYF	TRBV5-1	.	.	TRBJ2-5
TGTGCCACCAGCAGGGGACCCAATCAGCCCCAGCATTTT	CATSRGPNQPQHF	TRBV15	few	.	TRBJ1-5
TGTGCCAGCAGCCCGGGAGGAAGGGCGCGCACTGAAGCTTTCTTT	CASSPGGRARTEAFF	TRBV4-2	.	.	TRBJ1-1
TGTGCCAGCAGCAGGGCCCTTACCAATCAGCCCCAGCATTTT	CASSRALTNQPQHF	TRBV28	.	.	TRBJ1-5
TGTGCCTGGAGTGTATACACGTCCCACACTGAAGCTTTCTTT	CAWSVYTSHTEAFF	TRBV30	.	.	TRBJ1-1
TGTGCCAGCTCACCACCTAACGGAGACATGAACACTGAAGCTTTCTTT	CASSPPNGDMNTEAFF	TRBV18	few	.	TRBJ1-1
TGTGCCAGCAGCCAAGGGAGGCACACAGATACGCAGTATTTT	CASSQGRHTDTQYF	TRBV14	.	.	TRBJ2-3
TGTGCCAGCAGTGAGCTGGACAGAGTCGGGGCCAACGTCCTGACTTTC	CASSELDRVGANVLTF	TRBV6-1	.	.	TRBJ2-6
TGTGCCAGCAGCAGAGACGGAAGGAACACTGAAGCTTTCTTT	CASSRDGRNTEAFF	TRBV5-6	.	.	TRBJ1-1
TGTGCCAGCAGTTACGCTAGCGGCCTCTACGAGCAGTACTTC	CASSYASGLYEQYF	TRBV6-5	few	TRBD2	TRBJ2-7
TGCGCCAGCAGCCAGGACAGCCGGCTGACTGAAGCTTTCTTT	CASSQDSRLTEAFF	TRBV10-1	.	.	TRBJ1-1
TGCAGTGCTTCTAGGGACTATGAGCAGTTCTTC	CSASRDYEQFF	TRBV20-1	.	.	TRBJ2-1
TGTGCCAGTCGGGTGGGGGAAGAGACCCAGTACTTC	CASRVGEETQYF	TRBV28	.	.	TRBJ2-5
TGTGCCAGCAGTGCAAATATCTTCTTCACTGAAGCTTTCTTT	CASSANIFFTEAFF	TRBV28	.	.	TRBJ1-1
TGTGCCAGCAGTTTACAGGACAGGGAAGCTTTCTTT	CASSLQDREAFF	TRBV28	.	TRBD1	TRBJ1-1
TGTGCCAGCAGCCCAGACCCAGGGTTAGAACAGTACTTC	CASSPDPGLEQYF	TRBV7-6	.	.	TRBJ2-7
TGTGCCAGCGGATACTCTGGAAACACCATATATTTT	CASGYSGNTIYF	TRBV6-1	few	.	TRBJ1-3
TGTGCCAGCAGTTCAGGCATGAACACTGAAGCTTTCTTT	CASSSGMNTEAFF	TRBV28	.	.	TRBJ1-1
TGTGCCAGCAGCCCCCGACAGGGGCCGTATGAAGAGCAGTACTTC	CASSPRQGPYEEQYF	TRBV7-9	.	TRBD1	TRBJ2-7
TGTGCCAGTACCATGGTAACGGATATCATCAATCAGCCCCAGCATTTT	CASTMVTDIINQPQHF	TRBV19	.	.	TRBJ1-5
TGTGCCAGCAGTTACTTGGGGACCGGCGAGCAGTACTTC	CASSYLGTGEQYF	TRBV6-5	.	.	TRBJ2-7
TGTGCCAGCAGCTTGGCTCTGGGCAAAACAGATACGCAGTATTTT	CASSLALGKTDTQYF	TRBV5-4	.	.	TRBJ2-3
TGTGCCAGCAGTTACGATTCCGGCACCGGGGAGCTGTTTTTT	CASSYDSGTGELFF	TRBV6-5	once	.	TRBJ2-2
TGTGCCAGCTCACTCTATGGAGCGGGAGGGCCTCCCGGGGAGCTGTTTTTT	CASSLYGAGGPPGELFF	TRBV18	.	TRBD2	TRBJ2-2
TGTGCCAGCAGCTTTTCGCACCAAGGCAGCGGGGGGATGGAGACCCAGTACTTC	CASSFSHQGSGGMETQYF	TRBV7-9	.	TRBD2	TRBJ2-5
TGTGCCAGCAGCTTGGGACATACGGGGACTGAAGTTTTCTTT	CASSLGHTGTEVFF	TRBV11-2	once	.	TRBJ1-1
TGTGCCAGCAGCCCTACATGGGACAATCAGCCCCAGCATTTT	CASSPTWDNQPQHF	TRBV5-5	.	.	TRBJ1-5
TGCGCCAGCAGCCATCCCGGGACATTAAAGACCCAGTACTTC	CASSHPGTLKTQYF	TRBV4-1	.	.	TRBJ2-5